The 28 T cell receptor beta chains given below trace back to one sample, sequenced in a study of post-analysis software for immune sequencing data. Study conclusions and caveats: In patients, about 5 TRBV segments were more frequent than in controls, with TRBV5-6, TRBV5-1 and TRBV20-1 among them.

The antigens these receptors bind are not known. Prepared TCR beta cDNA libraries contained unique molecular identifiers. TCRdb used MiXCR to reprocess the PCR reads, holding one entry per CDR3 protein. Counted here are about 200,000 distinct CDR3 sequences, roughly 30% occurring once; the ten biggest clones make up 3% to 3.5%. The source material was blood. Source of these receptors: a girl under 18 with multiple sclerosis.

This clonotype has a count of ten or more. This chain connects TRBV4-1 to TRBJ2-7; D perhaps matches TRBD1 (7 bases). CDR3 length equals 16 residues. The V and J ends lost 4 bases and 3 bases respectively, with 19 bases between them. Germline V gene sequence: CDR1 MGHRA, CDR2 YSYEKL. The CDR3 sequence is CASSLGGTARIYEQYF. The CDR3 DNA reads as TGCGCCAGCAGCCTTGGAGGGACAGCGAGAATCTACGAGCAGTACTTC.

The chain has TRBV6-5 and TRBJ2-3; D is tentatively TRBD1 or TRBD2 (5 bases each). Germline V gene sequence: CDR1 MNHEY, CDR2 SVGAGI. Deletions cut 0 bases from V and 3 bases from J, with 10 bases between. The CDR3 runs 15 residues. The CDR3: CASSYSAWGTDTQYF. The DNA of the CDR3 is TGTGCCAGCAGTTACTCTGCGTGGGGGACAGATACGCAGTATTTT.

This clonotype showed up many times. The chain joins TRBV28 to TRBJ2-1; D unresolved. CDR3 length: 13 residues. V lost 7 bases to trimming and J lost 6 bases, with 13 bases between them. Germline-derived CDR1 and CDR2 are MDHEN and SYDVKM. The DNA for the CDR3 is TGTGCCAGCATCGCTTTCCCGCTCAATGAGCAGTTCTTC. Translating gives CASIAFPLNEQFF.

This clonotype has a count of ten or more. The V and J genes are TRBV4-1 and TRBJ2-7; 9 bases line up with TRBD1. The CDR3 runs 14 residues. J lost 10 bases, V lost 5 bases, and 12 bases had no gene match. Germline lookup yields CDR1 MGHRA and CDR2 YSYEKL. CDR3 in DNA: TGCGCCAGCAGCGACCGGGACAGGGTTGTCGCTCAGTACTTC. This encodes CASSDRDRVVAQYF.

On this clonotype itself: Being one base from a much bigger clone, this may be a read error. The chain couples TRBV6-5 to TRBJ2-7; D tentatively reads TRBD1 or TRBD2 (5 bases each). This CDR3 region has 14 residues. V lost 6 bases to trimming and J lost 6 bases, with 18 bases between them. Germline loops: CDR1 MNHEY, CDR2 SVGAGI. The CDR3 protein is CASSSGAGLGEQYF. The CDR3, as DNA: TGTGCCAGCAGCTCCGGGGCAGGCTTGGGCGAGCAGTACTTC.

About this clonotype: A much larger clone differs from this one at a single base, so this may be a read error. The chain recombines TRBV5-1 with TRBJ2-7; 9 nucleotides line up with TRBD1. CDR1 and CDR2 (germline): SGHRS, YFSETQ. The CDR3 has 14 residues. Trimming at V came to 7 bases and at J to 3 bases, leaving 8 bases not matched to a gene. The CDR3 protein is CASGQRTGDYEQYF. The DNA for the CDR3 is TGCGCCAGCGGCCAACGGACAGGGGACTACGAGCAGTACTTC.

The chain joins TRBV20-1 to TRBJ1-1, with 8 bases matching TRBD1. The CDR3 is made up of 15 amino acids. With V trimmed by 2 bases and J by 2 bases, 7 bases remained unmatched. Looked up from germline, CDR1 is DFQATT and CDR2 is SNEGSKA (reference sequence). CDR3 DNA: TGCAGTGCTAGAAAGAGACAGGGGCGCAACACTGAAGCTTTCTTT. Translation gives CSARKRQGRNTEAFF.

The V and J genes are TRBV7-3 and TRBJ2-2, with D unresolved. Trimming left V 7 bases short and J 7 bases short, with 7 bases between. Germline V CDR1 and CDR2: SGHTA, FQGTGA. The CDR3 sequence is 11 residues long. CDR3 amino acids: CASTDGGELFF. As DNA, the CDR3 is TGTGCCAGCACCGATGGCGGGGAGCTGTTTTTT.

CDR3 nucleotide sequence: TGTGCCAGTAGTATAAAGGGGACAGTATCCTACGAGCAGTACTTC. As protein: CASSIKGTVSYEQYF. The rearrangement links TRBV19 to TRBJ2-7; 7 bases line up with TRBD1. The CDR3 has 15 amino acids. CDR1 is LNHDA and CDR2 is SQIVND in the germline V gene (reference sequence). V gave up 2 bases and J gave up 1 base; unmatched junction bases: 5.

This chain uses TRBV5-1 with TRBJ2-7; D gene unclear. The length of the CDR3 is 15 residues. Germline V lookup: CDR1 SGHRS, CDR2 YFSETQ. The V end was cut by 0 bases, the J end by 0 bases, with 10 bases between. CDR3 sequence: CASSLGISSSYEQYV. The CDR3 DNA reads as TGCGCCAGCAGCTTGGGAATTTCTTCCTCCTACGAGCAGTACGTC.

In its sample, this clonotype was seen a few times. V usage is TRBV7-4 and J usage is TRBJ1-1; 7 nucleotides align to TRBD1. CDR3 length equals 14 residues. Germline V gene data show CDR1 as SGHVT and CDR2 as SQSDAQ. After removal of 3 bases from V and 1 base from J, the junction contained 2 bases not matched to a gene. The CDR3 sequence is CASSLDRKNTEAFF. CDR3 in DNA: TGTGCCAGCAGCTTGGACAGGAAGAACACTGAAGCTTTCTTT.

This clonotype was seen at least ten times. V usage is TRBV3-1 and J usage is TRBJ2-1, with a tentative D call TRBD2 (6 bases). V was clipped by 5 bases and J by 6 bases, with 23 bases between them. The CDR3 length is 17 residues. CDR1 LGHDT and CDR2 YNNKEL come from the germline V gene (reference sequence). CDR3 DNA sequence: TGTGCCAGCAGCTCCCCCTCAGGGACTGGGAGGACCAATGAGCAGTTCTTC. The encoded protein is CASSSPSGTGRTNEQFF.

A word on this clonotype: Germline and junction disagree at one end, which may indicate a read error. The V gene is TRBV20-1, the J gene TRBJ1-4; D gene unclear. Per germline, CDR1 DFQATT and CDR2 SNEGSKA (reference sequence). This CDR3 has 16 amino acids. The CDR3 nucleotides read TGCAATGCTAGAGGAGCCGGACGTTCAACTAATGAAAAACTGTTTTTT. Residues: CNARGAGRSTNEKLFF.

The table lists this clonotype with a few counts. The chain recombines TRBV6-5 with TRBJ1-5; D may be TRBD1 (5 bases). V lost 4 bases and J lost 1, with 14 bases in between. CDR1 and CDR2 (germline): MNHEY, SVGAGI. The CDR3 totals 16 residues. The CDR3 protein is CASSSVGAPSNQPQHF. For the CDR3, the DNA is TGTGCCAGCAGTTCTGTAGGGGCCCCGAGCAATCAGCCCCAGCATTTT.

This clonotype was observed many times. This sequence joins TRBV5-1 and TRBJ1-5; 7 nucleotides agree with TRBD1. The J segment lost 3 bases and the V segment lost 7 bases, leaving 4 bases of the junction unmatched. This CDR3 spans 13 amino acids. Looked up from germline, CDR1 is SGHRS and CDR2 is YFSETQ. The CDR3 sequence is CASRDRDNQPQHF. The CDR3 nucleotides are TGCGCCAGCCGTGACAGGGACAATCAGCCCCAGCATTTT.

The chain has TRBV28 and TRBJ2-3, with TRBD1 matching 8 bases. CDR1 is MDHEN, CDR2 SYDVKM, per germline. The CDR3 has 16 residues. Germline trimming cut 6 bases from V and 6 bases from J; bases unmatched to any gene: 14. CDR3 DNA: TGTGCCAGCAGCTGGGGCCCCCACAGGGGGATCGATACGCAGTATTTT. Its translation is CASSWGPHRGIDTQYF.

With regard to this clonotype: Just one base apart from a much larger clone, this may be a read error. This rearrangement joins TRBV5-1 to TRBJ1-5; D unclear. Germline lookup yields CDR1 SGHRS and CDR2 YFSETQ. The CDR3 contains 15 residues. The CDR3 loop reads CASSLSSGRNQPRHF. The CDR3 DNA reads as TGCGCCAGCAGCTTGTCCTCAGGCCGGAATCAGCCCCGGCATTTT. Full variable domain (outside the CDR3, taken from reference TRBV5-1 and TRBJ1-5): KAGVTQTPRYLIKTRGQQVTLSCSPISGHRSVSWYQQTPGQGLQFLFEYFSETQRNKGNFPGRFSGRQFSNSRSEMNVSTLELGDSALYLCASSLSSGRNQPRHFGDGTRLSIL.

This clonotype was recorded at least ten times. The chain combines TRBV20-1 with TRBJ2-7; 9 bases match TRBD2. The CDR3 spans 16 residues. Trimming took 3 bases from V and 0 from J; bases not matched to a gene: 9. Germline lookup yields CDR1 DFQATT and CDR2 SNEGSKA (reference sequence). The CDR3, as DNA: TGCAGTGCTAGGCCACAACTAGCGGGTGTCTCCTACGAGCAGTACTTC. It is translated as CSARPQLAGVSYEQYF.

Notes on this clonotype: A read error may be the cause here, since a much bigger clone is one base away. The rearrangement joins TRBV2 to TRBJ2-5, with TRBD2 matching 8 bases. The germline CDR1 and CDR2 sequences are SNHLY and FYNNEI. The CDR3 extends over 15 amino acids. The CDR3 DNA reads as TGTGCCAGCAGTGAATTAACTAGCGGTCCCAAGACCCGGTACTTC. Translation gives CASSELTSGPKTRYF.

This clonotype was counted at least ten times. The chain has TRBV6-6 and TRBJ2-1; 8 nucleotides align to TRBD1. Trimming cost V 2 bases and J 2 bases; bases outside gene matches: 2. The CDR3 is made up of 15 amino acids. Germline V gene sequence: CDR1 MNHNY, CDR2 SVGAGI (reference sequence). CDR3 loop: CASSYDRGAYNEQFF. CDR3 in DNA: TGTGCCAGCAGTTACGACAGGGGAGCCTACAATGAGCAGTTCTTC.

The chain recombines TRBV20-1 with TRBJ2-5, with D unclear. CDR3 length: 13 residues. Germline CDR1 DFQATT, CDR2 SNEGSKA (reference sequence). V lost 0 bases, J lost 1 base, and 6 bases lay in between. The CDR3 spells CSARDTGQETQYF. CDR3 in DNA: TGCAGTGCTAGAGATACGGGCCAAGAGACCCAGTACTTC.

The rearrangement uses TRBV7-3 and TRBJ2-2; tentatively, D is TRBD1 or TRBD2 (5 bases each). The CDR3 contains 13 residues. Trimming took off 5 bases at V and 7 bases at J, with 11 bases between the two ends. Germline V gene data show CDR1 as SGHTA and CDR2 as FQGTGA. As DNA, the CDR3 is TGTGCCAGCAGCCGGGGCGCGGACGGGGAGCTGTTTTTT. It is translated as CASSRGADGELFF.

This clonotype was found many times. V is TRBV4-1 and J is TRBJ2-5, with TRBD2 as a possible D gene (6 bases). The CDR3 has 14 amino acids. Germline V gene lookup returns CDR1 MGHRA and CDR2 YSYEKL. The V gene lost 1 base and the J gene lost 5 bases, with 11 bases spanning the gap. The chain's CDR3 is CASSQVRGRETQYF. The CDR3 coding sequence is TGCGCCAGCAGCCAAGTGAGAGGGAGGGAGACCCAGTACTTC.

The chain couples TRBV5-4 to TRBJ2-3; 14 bases fit TRBD2. Germline-derived CDR1 and CDR2 are SGHNT and YYREEE (reference sequence). V lost 4 bases, J lost 4 bases, and 11 bases stayed unmatched. The length of the CDR3 is 18 residues. The CDR3 DNA follows: TGTGCCAGCAGCCCCTCCTTGGGACTAGCGGGAGAATCAGATACGCAGTATTTT. Translated, it gives CASSPSLGLAGESDTQYF.

The CDR3 DNA reads as TGCAGTGCTAGAGATGGTAATGAAAAACTGTTTTTT. Encoded protein: CSARDGNEKLFF. The genes are TRBV20-1 and TRBJ1-4, with D hard to call. The CDR3 contains 12 residues. V dropped 0 bases and J dropped 4 bases, with 3 bases sitting between them. Germline V gene lookup returns CDR1 DFQATT and CDR2 SNEGSKA (reference sequence).

J is TRBJ2-2 and V is TRBV3-1; no definite D call. The germline V and J ends were trimmed by 1 base and 0 bases, with 9 bases remaining between them. The CDR3 contains 16 residues. CDR1 is LGHDT and CDR2 is YNNKEL in the germline V gene (reference sequence). The CDR3 region has the DNA TGTGCCAGCAGCCAAGGCGCGCGCGCGAACACCGGGGAGCTGTTTTTT. It yields the protein CASSQGARANTGELFF.

This clonotype was seen many times. The chain carries TRBV11-3 and TRBJ2-1, with D uncertain. Germline CDR1 SGHNT, CDR2 YENEEA. Trimming took off 4 bases at V and 2 bases at J, with 3 bases between the two ends. CDR3 length: 12 amino acids. The CDR3 region is CASSSPYNEQFF. The CDR3, as DNA: TGTGCCAGCAGCTCCCCCTACAATGAGCAGTTCTTC.

Points on this clonotype: A much larger clone lies a single base off, so this may be a read error. The chain recombines TRBV3-1 with TRBJ1-2; the D gene is possibly TRBD1 (5 bases). The CDR3 runs to 14 residues. The germline V gene has CDR1 LGHDT and CDR2 YNNKEL (reference sequence). CDR3 residues: CVSSRTTGSEGYTF. CDR3 coding DNA: TGTGTCAGCAGCCGTACTACAGGAAGTGAAGGCTACACCTTC.